This TCR beta chain was sequenced for a study of blood T cell repertoires in COVID-19. Repertoires were generated with immunoSEQ multiplex PCR, while TCRdb's copy carries only in-frame clones and drops some. The data show about 240,000 clones, more than 80% seen once. Unmatched junction bases numbered 7, after V lost 4 bases and J lost 5 bases. CDR3 size: 16 residues. Germline CDR1 and CDR2: SGHAT and FQNNGV. Sequencing was carried out using peripheral blood. J is TRBJ1-6 and V is TRBV11-2; TRBD1 aligns across 8 bases. This sequence was found in a woman older than 75 with COVID-19, enrolled during active disease. The CDR3 DNA reads TGTGCCAGCAGCTCCAGGGGGCAGGTTAATAATTCACCCCTCCACTTT. As protein: CASSSRGQVNNSPLHF.